A single sample gave rise to the 8 T cell receptor beta chains below, sequenced in a study of cytomegalovirus exposure and HLA in healthy donors. The PCR had 60 Vbeta and 13 Jbeta primers. Assay: immunoSEQ multiplex PCR; the TCRdb copy retains only in-frame clones and omits some. This repertoire includes under 200,000 clones. The sequencing input was PBMCs. The receptors were gathered from a man aged 25 to 40 in good health and CMV-seronegative.

This rearrangement joins TRBV12-5 to TRBJ2-1; 9 bases are shared with TRBD2. With V trimmed by 6 bases and J by 5 bases, 14 bases remained unmatched. Germline V gives CDR1 LGHNT, CDR2 FRNRAP. CDR3 length equals 17 residues. The CDR3 coding sequence is TGTGCTAGTGGGCCTCGGGCTAGCGGGGCGCGTAACAATGAGCAGTTCTTC. Amino acid sequence: CASGPRASGARNNEQFF.

The chain couples TRBV7-2 to TRBJ2-5; 14 bases are a match to TRBD2. Germline CDR1 and CDR2: SGHTA and FQGNSA. With 6 bases clipped from V and 3 bases from J, the junction kept 3 bases outside the gene matches. The length of the CDR3 is 15 residues. The CDR3 spells CASSPTSGGEETQYF. CDR3 coding DNA: TGTGCCAGCAGTCCGACTAGCGGGGGGGAAGAGACCCAGTACTTC.

The chain links TRBV18 to TRBJ1-1; 10 nucleotides line up with TRBD1. Germline CDR1 KGHSH, CDR2 LQKENI. V was clipped by 5 bases and J by 11 bases; unmatched bases: 17. There are 16 residues in the CDR3. The CDR3 coding sequence is TGTGCCAGCTCAGCTTCCGGGACAGGGGAACTTCCCTGGGCTTTCTTT. As protein: CASSASGTGELPWAFF.

The chain is built from TRBV29-1 and TRBJ1-1; D perhaps matches TRBD1 (5 bases). The CDR3 sequence is 14 residues long. The V end lost 5 bases, the J end lost 0 bases, and 13 bases lay between the germline ends. The germline CDR1 and CDR2 sequences are SQVTM and ANQGSEA. CDR3 nucleotides: TGCAGCGTTCGGGGGTCTAACATGAACACTGAAGCTTTCTTT. Protein product: CSVRGSNMNTEAFF.

The J gene is TRBJ2-7, the V gene TRBV18; D may be TRBD1 (6 bases). V lost 3 bases and J lost 4, with 19 bases in between. The CDR3 has 16 residues. Germline CDR1 and CDR2: KGHSH and LQKENI. The CDR3 DNA follows: TGTGCCAGCTCACCTGGCCCAGGGGAACCGTTATACGAGCAGTACTTC. Its translation is CASSPGPGEPLYEQYF.

The V and J genes are TRBV10-3 and TRBJ1-5, with D tentatively TRBD1 (5 bases). Per germline, CDR1 ENHRY and CDR2 SYGVKD. The CDR3 is 13 residues long. V was shortened by 8 bases and J by 4 bases, with 12 bases between the two germline ends. CDR3 loop: CAIRGGENQPQHF. The CDR3 nucleotides are TGTGCCATCCGGGGGGGGGAAAATCAGCCCCAGCATTTT.

The rearrangement links TRBV7-9 to TRBJ2-3; perhaps TRBD2 as D (6 bases). The germline V gene encodes CDR1 SEHNR and CDR2 FQNEAQ (reference sequence). V was shortened by 3 bases and J by 0 bases, with 19 bases between the two germline ends. The CDR3 consists of 18 residues. The CDR3 region has the DNA TGTGCCAGCAGCTTTCCCGGGGGAACGACTACTAGCACAGATACGCAGTATTTT. It codes for CASSFPGGTTTSTDTQYF.

This sequence joins TRBV5-1 and TRBJ1-1; 8 bases match TRBD1. CDR1 and CDR2 (germline): SGHRS, YFSETQ. The CDR3 loop spans 16 amino acids. The trim removed 0 bases at V and 2 bases at J, leaving 6 bases unmatched. CDR3 sequence (DNA): TGCGCCAGCAGCTTGGGTCCAGGGGGCGTTAACACTGAAGCTTTCTTT. This gives the protein CASSLGPGGVNTEAFF.